This TCR beta chain is from a study of a mutant IDH1 vaccine in newly diagnosed glioma. Looking at the study overall: In some groups vaccination began 4-6 weeks post-radiotherapy; others received it with temozolomide.

To note about this clone: The target antigen is unknown. The sample contains more than one DNA sequence encoding this CDR3.

Time point reported: week 23, last vaccination. Every single dose of the vaccine, 300 ug of mutant IDH1 20-mer peptide, came with topical imiquimod. The ends were cut back, 5 bases at V and 4 bases at J, with 11 bases in the middle. Germline V gives CDR1 SEHNR, CDR2 FQNEAQ (reference sequence). The length of the CDR3 is 13 residues. Profiling relied on immunoSEQ multiplex PCR, and the TCRdb table lists in-frame clones only, not all of them. The sample lists 58,000 or so clones; 85% to 90% were seen once. This chain connects TRBV7-9 to TRBJ2-5, with D tentatively TRBD1 (5 bases). This clonotype was obtained from a man between 40 and 49 years old with glioma. This material consisted of PBMCs, taken from a glioma patient whose treatment included an IDH1 peptide vaccine. The DNA of the CDR3 is TGTGCCAGCAGCCCGAAGGGGCCAGAGACCCAGTACTTC. Encoded protein: CASSPKGPETQYF.